These 28 T cell receptor beta chains came from one sample sequenced in a study of T cell repertoires in aging, cancer and after chemotherapy (dated by TCRdb to between 2018 and 2021). Genomic DNA extracted from peripheral blood, rather than sorted cells or RNA, was used as the source for amplification of TCR beta rearrangements. The instrument was an Illumina MiSeq. Multiplex touch-down PCR with a mixed TRB-A/B primer pool was used to amplify rearranged TRB sequences covering the V, D and J segments. The public reads were run again by TCRdb, first through fastp at Q25 and then through MiXCR, and only productive beta chains were kept. One record per CDR3 amino acid sequence lists the most common genes and DNA. A total of some 1,800 distinct CDR3 sequences appear in this sample, around 60% of them only once. Together, the top ten hold roughly 6% of the sample. Sequencing used blood. These receptor sequences come from a human donor with a solid tumor.

There are a few counts of this clonotype. This chain joins TRBV6-5 and TRBJ1-5; D gene ambiguous. The V gene's germline CDR1 is MNHEY and CDR2 SVGAGI. The CDR3 has 13 amino acids. V was trimmed by 6 bases and J by 3 bases, leaving 9 bases between them. CDR3 nucleotide sequence: TGTGCCAGCAGCCTCAGGTCCAATCAGCCCCAGCATTTT. Its translation is CASSLRSNQPQHF.

V gene TRBV15 combines with J gene TRBJ1-2, with D perhaps matching TRBD1 (5 bases). Trimming took off 0 bases at V and 5 bases at J, with 22 bases between the two ends. CDR1 is LNHNV and CDR2 is YYDKDF in the germline V gene (reference sequence). The CDR3 consists of 18 residues. CDR3 sequence reads: CATSRDQGRRGFGYGYTF. CDR3 sequence (DNA): TGTGCCACCAGCAGAGATCAGGGCAGGCGGGGGTTCGGGTATGGCTACACCTTC.

The chain has TRBV7-6 and TRBJ1-3, with D perhaps matching TRBD1 (5 bases). The CDR3 sequence is 16 residues long. Germline V CDR1 and CDR2: SGHVS, FNYEAQ. V shed 1 base and J shed 2 bases, with 12 bases lying between them. CDR3 amino acids: CASSLGNRSTGNTIYF. CDR3 in DNA: TGTGCCAGCAGCTTAGGGAACAGGTCTACTGGAAACACCATATATTTT.

The chain couples TRBV20-1 to TRBJ1-1; D perhaps matches TRBD1 (6 bases). CDR1 and CDR2 (germline): DFQATT, SNEGSKA (reference sequence). The CDR3 spans 11 residues. V dropped 3 bases and J dropped 6 bases, with 8 bases sitting between them. This chain's CDR3 is CSARGAAEAFF. DNA for the CDR3: TGCAGTGCTAGGGGGGCGGCTGAAGCTTTCTTT.

The chain has TRBV6-4 and TRBJ2-7; D might be TRBD2 (5 bases). Trimming took 5 bases from V and 0 from J, leaving 11 bases between them. This CDR3 has 14 amino acids. Germline CDR1 is MRHNA and CDR2 is SNTAGT. The CDR3 bases are TGTGCCAGCAGTTTACCGGGAAACTCCTACGAGCAGTACGTC. This codes for CASSLPGNSYEQYV.

V gene TRBV30 combines with J gene TRBJ2-7, with 7 nucleotides matching TRBD2. After removal of 0 bases from V and 4 bases from J, the junction contained 9 bases not matched to a gene. Looked up from germline, CDR1 is GTSNPN and CDR2 is SVGIG (reference sequence). The CDR3 runs to 15 residues. This chain's CDR3 is CAWSVRGGRAYEQYF. Written as DNA, the CDR3 is TGTGCCTGGAGTGTACGGGGCGGGAGAGCTTACGAGCAGTACTTC.

CDR3 sequence: CASSFIRGRFYEQYF. CDR3 in DNA: TGTGCCAGCAGTTTCATAAGGGGGAGGTTCTACGAGCAGTACTTC. The chain joins TRBV6-5 to TRBJ2-7; the D call may be TRBD1 or TRBD2 (6 bases each). V lost 4 bases, J lost 3 bases, and 16 bases lay in between. This CDR3 is 15 amino acids long. Germline-derived CDR1 and CDR2 are MNHEY and SVGAGI.

The V call is TRBV6-1, the J call TRBJ1-2, with a possible D match to TRBD1 (5 bases). The CDR3 consists of 13 residues. Germline V CDR1 and CDR2: MNHNS, SASEGT. V lost 4 bases and J lost 4, with 10 bases in between. In DNA form, the CDR3 reads TGTGCCAGCAGTGGGCGGACAACCTATGGCTACACCTTC. This translates into CASSGRTTYGYTF.

Here the CDR3 DNA reads TGTGCCAGCAGCTTGACGGGGACAGGTAGTAACTATGGCTACACCTTC. Protein sequence: CASSLTGTGSNYGYTF. V is TRBV5-6 and J is TRBJ1-2; the match to TRBD1 covers 8 bases. Germline lookup yields CDR1 SGHDT and CDR2 YYEEEE. The V gene end was trimmed by 1 base and the J gene end by 1 base; junction bases not matched to a gene: 6. The CDR3 covers 16 residues.

The chain uses TRBV7-2 and TRBJ2-2, with D possibly TRBD2 on 5 matching bases. The CDR3 spans 16 residues. Germline lookup yields CDR1 SGHTA and CDR2 FQGNSA. Deletions cut 6 bases from V and 5 bases from J, with 19 bases between. For the CDR3, the DNA is TGTGCCAGCAGGACTCGATGGGGAGTCCAAACCGGGGAGCTGTTTTTT. It translates to CASRTRWGVQTGELFF.

The J gene is TRBJ2-1, the V gene TRBV6-4; 7 nucleotides agree with TRBD2. V shed 4 bases and J 5 bases; nucleotides not matched to a gene: 2. Germline V gives CDR1 MRHNA, CDR2 SNTAGT. The CDR3 extends over 13 amino acids. For the CDR3, the DNA is TGTGCCAGCAGTGTGGGGACTAACAATGAGCAGTTCTTC. The encoded protein is CASSVGTNNEQFF.

This clonotype was counted only a few times. The V and J genes are TRBV6-5 and TRBJ1-1; 8 nucleotides match TRBD1. The CDR3 extends over 15 amino acids. V dropped 2 bases and J dropped 5; count of bases not matched to a gene: 7. Germline loops: CDR1 MNHEY, CDR2 SVGAGI. The CDR3 coding sequence is TGTGCCAGCAGTTACAGTACAGGGGGGATAACTGAAGCTTTCTTT. It encodes CASSYSTGGITEAFF.

V is TRBV11-3 and J is TRBJ2-7, with 12 bases identical to TRBD2. The V and J ends lost 1 base and 2 bases, in that order; junction bases with no gene match: 0. The CDR3 is 15 amino acids. CDR1 is SGHNT and CDR2 is YENEEA in the germline V gene. The CDR3 DNA reads TGTGCCAGCAGCTTAGGGACTAGCGGGGCCTACGAGCAGTACTTC. Its translation: CASSLGTSGAYEQYF.

The rearrangement joins TRBV29-1 to TRBJ1-5; D gene uncertain. Trimming shortened V by 4 bases and J by 0 bases, and 4 bases separated the two germline ends. Germline V CDR1 and CDR2: SQVTM, ANQGSEA. CDR3 length: 12 amino acids. The chain's CDR3 is CSVADSNQPQHF. CDR3 DNA: TGCAGCGTTGCGGATAGCAATCAGCCCCAGCATTTT.

In the case of this clonotype: At one boundary the junction diverges from the germline segment, which might be a read error. The chain carries TRBV15 and TRBJ1-2; D is undetermined. CDR1 and CDR2 (germline): LNHNV, YYDKDF (reference sequence). The CDR3 runs to 12 residues. The CDR3 spells CATSRDTGGHTF. In nucleotides, the CDR3 is TGTGCCACCAGCAGAGATACGGGTGGCCACACCTTC.

Remarks on this clonotype: At one boundary the junction diverges from the germline segment, which might be a read error. The V and J genes are TRBV6-5 and TRBJ1-1, with D possibly TRBD1 on 6 matching bases. Germline CDR1 reads MNHEY; CDR2 reads SVGAGI. CDR3 size: 14 residues. The CDR3 region has the DNA TGTGCCAGTAGTTCCGACAGGATCAACACTGAAGCTTTCTTT. This translates into CASSSDRINTEAFF.

The chain is built from TRBV28 and TRBJ2-2; no reliable D call. From germline, CDR1 is MDHEN and CDR2 SYDVKM. Deletions cut 5 bases from V and 1 base from J, with 5 bases between. This CDR3 region has 13 residues. The CDR3 protein is CASSTVNTGELFF. CDR3 sequence (DNA): TGTGCCAGCAGTACGGTGAACACCGGGGAGCTGTTTTTT.

The chain couples TRBV20-1 to TRBJ2-7, with 7 bases identical to TRBD2. CDR1 DFQATT and CDR2 SNEGSKA come from the germline V gene (reference sequence). The trim removed 0 bases at V and 2 bases at J, leaving 7 bases unmatched. This CDR3 region has 15 residues. CDR3 sequence (DNA): TGCAGTGCTAGAGATTTGGGCGGGAGTGCCTACGAGCAGTACTTC. It encodes CSARDLGGSAYEQYF.

J is TRBJ2-7 and V is TRBV28; the match to TRBD1 covers 7 bases. This CDR3 has 14 amino acids. Germline CDR1 MDHEN, CDR2 SYDVKM. V was pared by 1 base and J by 4 bases, with 4 bases of the junction left unmatched. The CDR3 region has the DNA TGTGCCAGCAGTTTATTTAGGGGGCTTTACGAGCAGTACTTC. Its protein is CASSLFRGLYEQYF.

This chain connects TRBV19 to TRBJ2-1; possibly TRBD1 for D (6 bases). V lost 5 bases and J lost 5, with 13 bases in between. Germline-derived CDR1 and CDR2 are LNHDA and SQIVND (reference sequence). The CDR3 runs 14 residues. Here the CDR3 reads CASSSTQGHNEQFF. The CDR3 DNA sequence: TGTGCCAGTAGTTCTACACAGGGACACAATGAGCAGTTCTTC.

The chain recombines TRBV7-2 with TRBJ1-2; 7 positions agree with TRBD1. There are 14 residues in the CDR3. CDR1 is SGHTA, CDR2 FQGNSA, per germline. V shed 5 bases and J 4 bases; nucleotides not matched to a gene: 7. The CDR3 spells CASSPKAGGYGYTF. The CDR3, as DNA: TGTGCCAGCAGCCCAAAGGCAGGGGGCTATGGCTACACCTTC. Based on the CDR3 plus reference TRBV7-2 and TRBJ1-2, the full variable domain is GAGVSQSPSNKVTEKGKDVELRCDPISGHTALYWYRQSLGQGLEFLIYFQGNSAPDKSGLPSDRFSAERTGGSVSTLTIQRTQQEDSAVYLCASSPKAGGYGYTFGSGTRLTVV.

This clonotype was found a few times. The chain employs TRBV20-1 and TRBJ2-7, with 7 bases identical to TRBD2. CDR3 length equals 14 residues. Trimming at V came to 2 bases and at J to 4 bases, leaving 8 bases not matched to a gene. Germline V gene lookup returns CDR1 DFQATT and CDR2 SNEGSKA (reference sequence). CDR3 coding DNA: TGCAGTGCTAGACAGGTTCGGGGGGTATACGAGCAGTACTTC. This sequence encodes CSARQVRGVYEQYF.

The genes are TRBV27 and TRBJ2-2; D remains ambiguous. The CDR3 contains 13 residues. Looked up from germline, CDR1 is MNHEY and CDR2 is SMNVEV (reference sequence). The V end was cut by 0 bases, the J end by 6 bases, with 5 bases between. The CDR3 DNA sequence: TGTGCCAGCAGTTTATCCGGAGCCGGGGAGCTGTTTTTT. Its translation is CASSLSGAGELFF.

This clonotype was seen only once. The chain links TRBV5-1 to TRBJ1-5; 10 bases match TRBD1. V lost 0 bases and J lost 2; bases outside the gene matches: 8. The CDR3 consists of 18 residues. CDR1 is SGHRS, CDR2 YFSETQ, per germline. The CDR3 region is CASSLVPQGTGGNQPQHF. CDR3 DNA: TGCGCCAGCAGCTTGGTGCCCCAGGGGACAGGGGGCAATCAGCCCCAGCATTTT.

The chain joins TRBV7-2 to TRBJ2-7; D ambiguous. Germline V CDR1 and CDR2: SGHTA, FQGNSA. This CDR3 contains 13 residues. The V and J ends lost 0 bases and 3 bases respectively, with 6 bases between them. The CDR3 here is CASSLARDYEQYF. The DNA for the CDR3 is TGTGCCAGCAGCTTAGCCAGAGACTACGAGCAGTACTTC.

This rearrangement joins TRBV6-1 to TRBJ1-4; unclear D gene. With 6 bases removed from V and 1 base from J, the gap between germline ends came to 6 bases. The CDR3 has 13 amino acids. Germline V lookup: CDR1 MNHNS, CDR2 SASEGT. CDR3: CASRTKTNEKLFF. The CDR3 DNA reads as TGTGCCAGCAGGACAAAAACTAATGAAAAACTGTTTTTT.

This sequence joins TRBV6-5 and TRBJ1-4, with a tentative D call TRBD1 (5 bases). The germline CDR1 and CDR2 sequences are MNHEY and SVGAGI. The ends were cut back, 8 bases at V and 11 bases at J, with 21 bases in the middle. This CDR3 has 14 amino acids. The CDR3 nucleotides read TGTGCCAGCCAAGACGGGACCCCGGCAACGAAACTGTTTTTT. It encodes CASQDGTPATKLFF.

CDR3: CASSSSITMDTQYF. CDR3 sequence (DNA): TGTGCCAGCAGCTCCAGCATAACCATGGATACGCAGTATTTT. This chain links TRBV11-2 with TRBJ2-3; the D is unclear. Per germline, CDR1 SGHAT and CDR2 FQNNGV. V lost 4 bases, J lost 6 bases, and 14 bases lay in between. The CDR3 spans 14 residues.